The 26 T cell receptor beta chains below all came from one sample that was sequenced in a study of OX40 agonist ivuxolimab in advanced cancers. TCRdb's copy holds only in-frame clones and misses some; the assay was immunoSEQ multiplex PCR. In the table there are almost 50,000 clones, about 76% of which are singletons. This sample comprised CD4+ or CD8+ T cells sorted from blood, obtained in a trial of the OX40 agonist ivuxolimab. Receptors originate from an adult with an advanced solid tumor such as melanoma, head and neck, liver or kidney cancer.

The rearrangement joins TRBV28 to TRBJ1-2; D not resolved. Germline CDR1 MDHEN, CDR2 SYDVKM. V lost 3 bases, J lost 3 bases, and 8 bases lay in between. This CDR3 spans 13 amino acids. The CDR3 sequence is CASSFGAYYGYTF. In nucleotides, the CDR3 is TGTGCCAGCAGTTTCGGTGCTTACTATGGCTACACCTTC.

This sequence joins TRBV27 and TRBJ2-7; 10 nucleotides agree with TRBD2. Germline CDR1 MNHEY, CDR2 SMNVEV (reference sequence). The CDR3 runs 16 residues. V lost 1 base, J lost 0 bases, and 3 bases stayed unmatched. The DNA for the CDR3 is TGTGCCAGCAGTTTATTGGTAGCGGGAGGCTCCTACGAGCAGTACTTC. Its translation: CASSLLVAGGSYEQYF.

This rearrangement joins TRBV28 to TRBJ2-7; the D gene is possibly TRBD1 (5 bases). The CDR3 is made up of 14 amino acids. Germline CDR1 MDHEN, CDR2 SYDVKM. Trimming cost V 1 base and J 4 bases, with 11 bases left between them. Here the CDR3 reads CASSLSGSGYEQYF. CDR3 nucleotides: TGTGCCAGCAGTTTATCGGGCTCAGGGTACGAGCAGTACTTC.

The chain joins TRBV27 to TRBJ2-1; 7 nucleotides line up with TRBD1. V shed 6 bases, J shed 3 bases, and the junction held 2 bases outside the gene matches. CDR1 is MNHEY and CDR2 is SMNVEV in the germline V gene (reference sequence). This CDR3 region has 13 residues. CDR3 bases: TGTGCCAGCAGCCCAGGGGGCTACAATGAGCAGTTCTTC. Translated, it gives CASSPGGYNEQFF.

This chain uses TRBV7-6 with TRBJ2-2; D unresolved. CDR3 length equals 12 residues. Germline CDR1 is SGHVS and CDR2 is FNYEAQ. The germline V and J ends were trimmed by 3 bases and 4 bases, with 3 bases remaining between them. CDR3 DNA: TGTGCCAGCAGCTTTTCCACCGGGGAGCTGTTTTTT. It codes for CASSFSTGELFF. The complete variable domain, with remaining parts taken from reference TRBV7-6 and TRBJ2-2, reads GAGVSQSPRYKVTKRGQDVALRCDPISGHVSLYWYRQALGQGPEFLTYFNYEAQQDKSGLPNDRFSAERPEGSISTLTIQRTEQRDSAMYRCASSFSTGELFFGEGSRLTVL.

The rearrangement links TRBV5-8 to TRBJ2-7, with 9 nucleotides matching TRBD1. The CDR3 is 14 amino acids. V was clipped by 4 bases and J by 1 base; unmatched bases: 3. Germline values: CDR1 SGHTS, CDR2 YDEGEE. The CDR3, as DNA: TGTGCCAGCAGCCGGGGACAGGGTTCCTACGAGCAGTACTTC. It translates to CASSRGQGSYEQYF.

This chain uses TRBV10-3 with TRBJ2-7, with D unclear. The CDR3 extends over 13 amino acids. With 6 bases removed from V and 2 bases from J, the gap between germline ends came to 11 bases. Germline loops: CDR1 ENHRY, CDR2 SYGVKD. The CDR3 is CAIRDGLTYEQYF. For the CDR3, the DNA is TGTGCCATCAGGGACGGGCTAACCTACGAGCAGTACTTC.

This sequence joins TRBV6-4 and TRBJ2-7; possibly TRBD2 for D (5 bases). The CDR3 is 15 residues long. In germline, CDR1 is MRHNA, CDR2 SNTAGT. Trimming stripped 0 bases from V and 6 bases from J, with 15 bases between. The CDR3 here is CASSDSLLGAREQYV. The CDR3, as DNA: TGTGCCAGCAGTGACTCGCTACTAGGTGCGCGCGAGCAGTACGTC.

This chain connects TRBV28 to TRBJ2-5, with 8 bases fitting TRBD2. The CDR3 sequence is 13 residues long. CDR1 and CDR2 from the germline V gene are MDHEN and SYDVKM. The junction had 4 bases not matched to a gene; V was cut back by 5 bases and J by 5 bases. The CDR3 region is CASSLGGAETQYF. In nucleotides, the CDR3 is TGTGCCAGCAGTCTCGGGGGGGCGGAGACCCAGTACTTC.

The V call is TRBV9, the J call TRBJ2-1, with D possibly matching TRBD1 (5 bases). V shed 3 bases and J shed 0 bases, with 10 bases lying between them. This CDR3 has 15 residues. Germline assignment: CDR1 SGDLS and CDR2 YYNGEE. The CDR3 DNA reads TGTGCCAGCAGCGCATTAGACAGCTCCTACAATGAGCAGTTCTTC. It specifies CASSALDSSYNEQFF.

This clone was detected only a few times. V is TRBV27 and J is TRBJ1-1, with D possibly matching TRBD1 (6 bases). Trimming left V 3 bases short and J 0 bases short, with 11 bases between. This CDR3 is 15 amino acids long. Germline CDR1 reads MNHEY; CDR2 reads SMNVEV (reference sequence). The CDR3 bases are TGTGCCAGCAGTTTGTACGAGGGGGTGAACACTGAAGCTTTCTTT. Translation gives CASSLYEGVNTEAFF.

The chain combines TRBV6-5 with TRBJ2-1; TRBD2 matches at 8 bases. CDR3 length: 15 residues. CDR1 MNHEY and CDR2 SVGAGI come from the germline V gene. J was trimmed by 5 bases and V by 7 bases; bases with no gene match: 10. CDR3 sequence: CASKPHGLAHNEQFF. The CDR3 DNA reads as TGTGCCAGCAAGCCGCACGGACTAGCTCACAATGAGCAGTTCTTC.

V and J are TRBV19 and TRBJ1-1; D might be TRBD1 (5 bases). V shed 5 bases and J shed 0 bases, with 22 bases lying between them. Germline assignment: CDR1 LNHDA and CDR2 SQIVND (reference sequence). The CDR3 spans 18 residues. The CDR3 nucleotides are TGTGCCAGTAGTTCTCAAGAGGGACCGGGACTCATGAACACTGAAGCTTTCTTT. Encoded protein: CASSSQEGPGLMNTEAFF.

The rearrangement links TRBV27 to TRBJ2-5; a possible D gene is TRBD2 (7 bases). The CDR3 is 14 amino acids. CDR1 and CDR2 (germline): MNHEY, SMNVEV (reference sequence). V lost 1 base and J lost 5, with 11 bases in between. CDR3: CASSLLGGLETQYF. The CDR3 nucleotides are TGTGCCAGCAGTTTATTGGGGGGGCTGGAGACCCAGTACTTC.

The chain combines TRBV28 with TRBJ1-5; D is unclear. Germline-derived CDR1 and CDR2 are MDHEN and SYDVKM. V was cut by 4 bases and J by 3 bases, with 13 bases left in between. CDR3 length: 15 amino acids. As DNA, the CDR3 is TGTGCCAGCAGTTGGGCCGGGCAAATCAATCAGCCCCAGCATTTT. Translation gives CASSWAGQINQPQHF.

Here the CDR3 reads CASSQGLQGEQYF. The CDR3 DNA reads TGTGCCAGCAGCCAGGGACTTCAGGGGGAGCAGTACTTC. The chain joins TRBV11-2 to TRBJ2-7; D may be TRBD1 or TRBD2 (6 bases each). V gave up 5 bases and J gave up 7 bases, with 15 bases separating them. Looked up from germline, CDR1 is SGHAT and CDR2 is FQNNGV. CDR3 size: 13 residues.

The CDR3 region has the DNA TGTGCCAGCAGCGCGACTAACTCCTACGAGCAGTACTTC. Its protein is CASSATNSYEQYF. The V and J genes are TRBV5-4 and TRBJ2-7, with a possible D match to TRBD2 (5 bases). The CDR3 extends over 13 amino acids. CDR1 SGHNT and CDR2 YYREEE come from the germline V gene (reference sequence). Trimming stripped 4 bases from V and 0 bases from J, with 8 bases between.

The chain recombines TRBV7-2 with TRBJ2-7; unclear D gene. V gave up 1 base and J gave up 3 bases, with 10 bases separating them. CDR3 size: 14 residues. Germline V gene lookup returns CDR1 SGHTA and CDR2 FQGNSA. The CDR3 loop is CASSLVVFNYEQYF. Here the CDR3 DNA reads TGTGCCAGCAGCTTAGTTGTCTTCAACTACGAGCAGTACTTC.

V and J are TRBV23-1 and TRBJ1-5; maybe TRBD1 (5 bases). TRBV23-1 is given ORF status, its function remaining uncertain. V was pared by 2 bases and J by 4 bases, with 9 bases between. The CDR3 length is 14 residues. The CDR3: CASSQAEGNQPQHF. CDR3 nucleotides: TGCGCCAGCAGTCAAGCCGAGGGGAATCAGCCCCAGCATTTT.

V gene TRBV2 combines with J gene TRBJ1-5; a possible D gene is TRBD1 (6 bases). Germline V gene sequence: CDR1 SNHLY, CDR2 FYNNEI. V lost 3 bases to trimming and J lost 3 bases, with 15 bases between them. There are 16 residues in the CDR3. The CDR3 DNA follows: TGTGCCAGCAGTGATCCCGGGGACAAGTCCAATCAGCCCCAGCATTTT. The encoded protein is CASSDPGDKSNQPQHF. Filled out from reference TRBV2 and TRBJ1-5, the complete variable domain reads EPEVTQTPSHQVTQMGQEVILRCVPISNHLYFYWYRQILGQKVEFLVSFYNNEISEKSEIFDDQFSVERPDGSNFTLKIRSTKLEDSAMYFCASSDPGDKSNQPQHFGDGTRLSIL.

V is TRBV10-3 and J is TRBJ1-1; maybe TRBD1 (5 bases). Trimming took 0 bases from V and 1 from J, leaving 18 bases between them. Germline V gene data show CDR1 as ENHRY and CDR2 as SYGVKD. The CDR3 is 18 residues long. The CDR3 coding sequence is TGTGCCATCAGTGAGTCGACACGGTCATGGGGGGAGAACACTGAAGCTTTCTTT. It is translated as CAISESTRSWGENTEAFF.

The V call is TRBV13, the J call TRBJ2-2; 11 positions agree with TRBD2. Germline V CDR1 and CDR2: PRHDT, FYEKMQ (reference sequence). Losses at the gene ends were 5 bases for V and 4 bases for J; bases not matched to a gene: 12. This CDR3 contains 18 residues. For the CDR3, the DNA is TGTGCCAGCAGCCCAAGACTAGCGGGGTGGTCTGGCACCGGGGAGCTGTTTTTT. It translates to CASSPRLAGWSGTGELFF.

This sequence joins TRBV27 and TRBJ2-7, with TRBD2 matching 10 bases. Germline trimming cut 3 bases from V and 4 bases from J; bases unmatched to any gene: 3. The CDR3 runs 14 residues. Germline CDR1 MNHEY, CDR2 SMNVEV (reference sequence). The CDR3 is CASSFGTSEYEQYF. The CDR3 DNA is TGTGCCAGCAGTTTTGGGACTAGCGAGTACGAGCAGTACTTC.

This clone has a single count. The chain combines TRBV2 with TRBJ1-2; D might be TRBD1 (6 bases). This CDR3 is 15 amino acids long. Germline V CDR1 and CDR2: SNHLY, FYNNEI. Trimming removed 11 bases from V and 4 bases from J, with 23 bases in between. The CDR3: CADPGASENSYGYTF. The CDR3, as DNA: TGTGCCGATCCAGGGGCCTCTGAAAATAGCTATGGCTACACCTTC.

The genes are TRBV7-9 and TRBJ1-2, with a tentative D call TRBD1 (5 bases). Trimming shortened V by 5 bases and J by 2 bases, and 9 bases separated the two germline ends. CDR1 is SEHNR, CDR2 FQNEAQ, per germline (reference sequence). The CDR3 length is 13 residues. The CDR3 coding sequence is TGTGCCAGCAGCCTACAGGACAACTATGGCTACACCTTC. It is translated as CASSLQDNYGYTF.

The chain employs TRBV4-1 and TRBJ1-2; no definite D call. CDR1 is MGHRA and CDR2 is YSYEKL in the germline V gene. The CDR3 covers 14 residues. Between the trimmed V and J ends, which lost 6 bases and 2 bases, there was a span of 13 bases. CDR3 in DNA: TGCGCCAGCAGTCCCTGGGAAGGGAACTATGGCTACACCTTC. Residues: CASSPWEGNYGYTF.